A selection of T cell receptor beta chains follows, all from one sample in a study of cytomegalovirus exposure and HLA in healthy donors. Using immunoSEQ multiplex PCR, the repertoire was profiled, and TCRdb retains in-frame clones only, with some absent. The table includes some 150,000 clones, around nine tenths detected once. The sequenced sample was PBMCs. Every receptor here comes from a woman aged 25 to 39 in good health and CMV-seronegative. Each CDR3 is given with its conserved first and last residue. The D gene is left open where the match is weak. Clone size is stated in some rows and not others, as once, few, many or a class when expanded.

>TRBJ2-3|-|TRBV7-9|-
TGTGCCAGCAGCTCCAAACTGGATACGCAGTATTTT
CASSSKLDTQYF
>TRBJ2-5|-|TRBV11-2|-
TGTGCCAGCAGCTTTCGGGACACCCTAGGAGAGACCCAGTACTTC
CASSFRDTLGETQYF
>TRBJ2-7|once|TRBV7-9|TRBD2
TGTGCCAGCAGCTTAGGGCCTAGCGGGAGGTACGAGCAGTACTTC
CASSLGPSGRYEQYF
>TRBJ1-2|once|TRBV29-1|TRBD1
TGCAGCGTTGGATTTATCCAGGGGGTGGGTGGCTACACCTTC
CSVGFIQGVGGYTF
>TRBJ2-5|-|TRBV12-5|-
TGTGCTAGTGGTACGGGAGAGGTAGGAGAGACCCAGTACTTC
CASGTGEVGETQYF
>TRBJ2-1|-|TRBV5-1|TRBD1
TGCGCCAGCAGCCCCGGGACAGGGGGCATACTCTACAATGAGCAGTTCTTC
CASSPGTGGILYNEQFF
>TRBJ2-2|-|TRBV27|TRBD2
TGTGCCAGCAGACACGGAGCGGGGGGGTATTATACCGGGGAGCTGTTTTTT
CASRHGAGGYYTGELFF
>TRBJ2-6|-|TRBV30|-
TGTGCCTGGAGTGACACCGGGGCCAACGTCCTGACTTTC
CAWSDTGANVLTF
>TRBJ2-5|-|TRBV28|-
TGTGCCAGCAGTCTACGGTGGGAGCAGTACTTC
CASSLRWEQYF
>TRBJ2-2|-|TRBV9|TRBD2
TGTGCCAGCAGCGAAAGAAGGAGCGGGAGCGGGGAGCTGTTTTTT
CASSERRSGSGELFF
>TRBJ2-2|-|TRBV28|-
TGTGCCAGCAGTTTTGGTTCCTGGCACGACACCGGGGAGCTGTTTTTT
CASSFGSWHDTGELFF
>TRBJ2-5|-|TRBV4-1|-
TGCGCCAGCAGCCAAGAAACCTGGGCACGCGAGACCCAGTACTTC
CASSQETWARETQYF
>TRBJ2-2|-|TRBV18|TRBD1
TGTGCCAGCTCACTGACAGGGATCGCCGGGGAGCTGTTTTTT
CASSLTGIAGELFF
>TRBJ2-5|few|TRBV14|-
TGTGCCAGCAGCCAGGCAGGGACCCAGTACTTC
CASSQAGTQYF
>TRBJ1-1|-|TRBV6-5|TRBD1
TGTGCCAGCAGCGAACCAGGGGGCGCGAACACTGAAGCTTTCTTT
CASSEPGGANTEAFF
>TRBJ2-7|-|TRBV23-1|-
TGCGCCAGCAGACCGACGGGGGTTTTTTCCTACGAGCAGTACTTC
CASRPTGVFSYEQYF
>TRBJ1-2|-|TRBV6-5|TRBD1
TGTGCCAGCAGTTCGGACAGGACTAACTATGGCTACACCTTC
CASSSDRTNYGYTF
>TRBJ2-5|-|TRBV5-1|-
TGCGCCAGCAGCACCCCGGGGGAGAGTTGGTTCTGGGCTGAAGAGACCCAGTACTTC
CASSTPGESWFWAEETQYF
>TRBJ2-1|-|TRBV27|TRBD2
TGTGCCAGCAGTTTATATACGGGGGGGCCGGGGAATGAGCAGTTCTTC
CASSLYTGGPGNEQFF
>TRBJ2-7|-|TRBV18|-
TGTGCCAGCTCACCAGACATGCAGGCAACCTACGAGCAGTACTTC
CASSPDMQATYEQYF
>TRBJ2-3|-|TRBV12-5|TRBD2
TGTGCTAGTGGCCTAGGACTAGCAGGGCCAGATACGCAGTATTTT
CASGLGLAGPDTQYF
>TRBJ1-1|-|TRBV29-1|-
TGCAGCGTTGGCCCGGGGGACACTGAAGCTTTCTTT
CSVGPGDTEAFF
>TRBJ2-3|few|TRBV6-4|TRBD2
TGTGCCAGCAGTCCAGTAGCGGGGAGCACAGATACGCAGTATTTT
CASSPVAGSTDTQYF
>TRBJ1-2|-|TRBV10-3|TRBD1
TGTGCCATCAGTGAAGCAGGGGGAAGTCGATTCCCCACCTTC
CAISEAGGSRFPTF
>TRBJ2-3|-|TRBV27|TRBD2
TGTGCCAGCAGTTTAGGAGCGGGGGGGTGGACGCAGTATTTT
CASSLGAGGWTQYF
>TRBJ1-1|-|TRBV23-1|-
TGCGCCAGCAGTCAATCAGGGCTTGGAGGGAGAGTGCAGAACACTGAAGCTTTCTTT
CASSQSGLGGRVQNTEAFF
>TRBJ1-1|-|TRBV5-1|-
TGCGCCAGCAGCTTGGCCTCAGGGGTGGCCACTGAAGCTTTCTTT
CASSLASGVATEAFF
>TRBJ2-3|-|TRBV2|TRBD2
TGTGCCAGCAGGGATTGGACTAGCGGGGGGTCTTATTTT
CASRDWTSGGSYF
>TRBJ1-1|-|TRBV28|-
TGTGCCAGCTGCCAACCGACAGGGAACACTGAAGCTTTCTTT
CASCQPTGNTEAFF
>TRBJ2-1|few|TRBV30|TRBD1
TGTGCCTGGACACCCCGGGACAGCTCCTACAATGAGCAGTTCTTC
CAWTPRDSSYNEQFF
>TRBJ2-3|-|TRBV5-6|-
TGTGCCAGCAGACGCGAGGCACAGGAGTATCGACCAGATACGCAGTATTTT
CASRREAQEYRPDTQYF
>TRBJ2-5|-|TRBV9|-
TGTGCCAGCAGCGTAGATAGTTTAGAGACCCAGTACTTC
CASSVDSLETQYF
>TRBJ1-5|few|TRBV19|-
TGTGCCAGTAGGCCGCCCACAGGGACCATCAGCAATCAGCCCCAGCATTTT
CASRPPTGTISNQPQHF
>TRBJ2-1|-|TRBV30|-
TGTGCCTGGGCTAGGCTGCTTAATGAGCAGTTCTTC
CAWARLLNEQFF
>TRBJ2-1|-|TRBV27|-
TGTGCCAGCAGTTCTCACAATGAGCAGTTCTTC
CASSSHNEQFF
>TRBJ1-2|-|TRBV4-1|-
TGCGCCAGCAGCCAAGTGTTATCAGGGGAATCCGCTAGGGGCTACACCTTC
CASSQVLSGESARGYTF
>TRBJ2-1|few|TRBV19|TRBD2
TGTGCCAGTAGTCAGCCGGGACTAGGGCTGGGGAAGCAGTTCTTC
CASSQPGLGLGKQFF
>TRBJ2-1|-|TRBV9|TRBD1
TGTGCCAGCAGCGTGCAGGGGGCAAGCTCCTACAATGAGCAGTTCTTC
CASSVQGASSYNEQFF
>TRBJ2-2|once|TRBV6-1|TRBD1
TGTGCCAGCAGGACGGACAGGGCGAACACCGGGGAGCTGTTTTTT
CASRTDRANTGELFF
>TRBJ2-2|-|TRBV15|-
TGTGCCACCAGCAGAGATACGCGGGCCGGGGAGCTGTTTTTT
CATSRDTRAGELFF
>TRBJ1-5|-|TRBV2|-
TGTGCCAGCAGCATGTCGGCACCGCAGGGAGGGAATCAGCCCCAGCATTTT
CASSMSAPQGGNQPQHF
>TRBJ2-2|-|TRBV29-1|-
TGCAGCGTTGAGAGGCTAGAGAACACCGGGGAGCTGTTTTTT
CSVERLENTGELFF
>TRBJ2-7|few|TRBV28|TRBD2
TGTGCCAGCATAGCGGGGGGGACCTACGAGCAGTACTTC
CASIAGGTYEQYF